This entry lists 30 T cell receptor beta chains sequenced from one sample in a study of blood T cell repertoires in COVID-19. Sequencing was performed with immunoSEQ multiplex PCR; in TCRdb, only in-frame clones are kept and a portion is missing. The sample holds roughly 250,000 clones; around 80% are singletons and the top ten take under 4.5%. The specimen was peripheral blood. The receptors here all came from a woman between 40 and 55 years old with active or convalescent COVID-19.

In this sample, this clone turned up a few times. This rearrangement joins TRBV5-1 to TRBJ1-2; D not certain. V dropped 0 bases and J dropped 8 bases, with 11 bases sitting between them. CDR3 length: 13 residues. Germline CDR1 is SGHRS and CDR2 is YFSETQ. CDR3 protein: CASSLGRGEGYTF. Here the CDR3 DNA reads TGCGCCAGCAGCTTGGGACGGGGAGAAGGCTACACCTTC.

The chain couples TRBV19 to TRBJ1-2; D ambiguous. The CDR3 spans 14 residues. The V end was cut by 5 bases, the J end by 3 bases, with 13 bases between. CDR1 LNHDA and CDR2 SQIVND come from the germline V gene (reference sequence). The CDR3 sequence: CASSLPLTDYGYTF. The DNA for the CDR3 is TGTGCCAGTAGTCTCCCATTAACGGACTATGGCTACACCTTC.

The chain has TRBV24-1 and TRBJ2-2; D is possibly TRBD1 (5 bases). V lost 0 bases, J lost 0 bases, and 7 bases lay in between. The CDR3 runs 16 residues. The germline V gene has CDR1 KGHDR and CDR2 SFDVKD. This chain's CDR3 is CATSDLTGPNTGELFF. CDR3 nucleotide sequence: TGTGCCACCAGTGATTTGACAGGCCCGAACACCGGGGAGCTGTTTTTT.

The chain carries TRBV28 and TRBJ1-2, with 7 bases aligning to TRBD1. The V gene's germline CDR1 is MDHEN and CDR2 SYDVKM. This CDR3 region has 16 residues. The trim removed 6 bases at V and 6 bases at J, leaving 16 bases unmatched. CDR3 in DNA: TGTGCCAGCAGATCGACAGGGATCAGAGAGGAGGATGGCTACACCTTC. Residues: CASRSTGIREEDGYTF.

This chain links TRBV11-2 with TRBJ2-2; D is uncertain. The CDR3 runs to 14 residues. Trimming took 1 base from V and 6 from J, leaving 9 bases between them. CDR1 is SGHAT and CDR2 is FQNNGV in the germline V gene. As DNA, the CDR3 is TGTGCCAGCAGCTTAGTGAGGTCTTCCGGGGAGCTGTTTTTT. This sequence encodes CASSLVRSSGELFF.

V and J are TRBV23-1 and TRBJ1-4; D possibly corresponds to TRBD1 (6 bases). TRBV23-1 is designated an ORF whose function remains uncertain. This CDR3 comprises 16 residues. Trimming took off 5 bases at V and 0 bases at J, with 13 bases between the two ends. The CDR3 protein is CASSLRQESTNEKLFF. The CDR3 bases are TGCGCCAGCAGTTTACGACAGGAGTCAACTAATGAAAAACTGTTTTTT.

The chain links TRBV5-1 to TRBJ1-1, with a tentative D call TRBD1 (5 bases). Germline CDR1 SGHRS, CDR2 YFSETQ. V lost 0 bases, J lost 4 bases, and 7 bases lay in between. The length of the CDR3 is 13 residues. CDR3 sequence: CASSLDGGTEAFF. The CDR3 DNA is TGCGCCAGCAGCTTGGACGGGGGCACTGAAGCTTTCTTT.

The chain uses TRBV19 and TRBJ1-2; the D gene is possibly TRBD1 (5 bases). The germline V and J ends were trimmed by 5 bases and 3 bases, with 7 bases remaining between them. CDR1 and CDR2 from the germline V gene are LNHDA and SQIVND (reference sequence). The length of the CDR3 is 12 residues. CDR3 region: CASSQGDYGYTF. CDR3 sequence (DNA): TGTGCCAGTAGTCAGGGTGACTATGGCTACACCTTC.

The CDR3 here is CASSYQGSTEAFF. CDR3 nucleotides: TGTGCCAGCAGTTACCAGGGATCGACTGAAGCTTTCTTT. The rearrangement uses TRBV6-5 and TRBJ1-1; weak D call: TRBD1 (5 bases). V was clipped by 2 bases and J by 5 bases, with 9 bases between them. The CDR3 runs to 13 residues. Germline V lookup: CDR1 MNHEY, CDR2 SVGAGI.

This chain connects TRBV10-3 to TRBJ2-1; the match to TRBD2 covers 8 bases. The CDR3 contains 15 residues. V was pared by 4 bases and J by 5 bases, with 7 bases of the junction left unmatched. Germline CDR1 ENHRY, CDR2 SYGVKD. The CDR3 region has the DNA TGTGCCATCAGTGCCTCCGGGGGGGACAACAATGAGCAGTTCTTC. This codes for CAISASGGDNNEQFF.

Of note for this clone: This sample also contains other DNA sequences that code for the same CDR3. The CDR3 sequence: CASSSTGNYGYTF. The CDR3 nucleotides read TGTGCCAGCAGCTCGACCGGGAATTATGGCTACACCTTC. This sequence joins TRBV5-4 and TRBJ1-2; D remains ambiguous. Trimming left V 3 bases short and J 5 bases short, with 11 bases between. This CDR3 comprises 13 residues. Germline loops: CDR1 SGHNT, CDR2 YYREEE (reference sequence). Filled out from reference TRBV5-4 and TRBJ1-2, the complete variable domain reads ETGVTQSPTHLIKTRGQQVTLRCSSQSGHNTVSWYQQALGQGPQFIFQYYREEENGRGNFPPRFSGLQFPNYSSELNVNALELDDSALYLCASSSTGNYGYTFGSGTRLTVV.

The CDR3 region has the DNA TGTGCCAGCAGCCGGGGGGACAGGGATAATTCACCCCTCCACTTT. This encodes CASSRGDRDNSPLHF. The rearrangement links TRBV28 to TRBJ1-6; 9 positions agree with TRBD1. V shed 6 bases and J 5 bases; nucleotides not matched to a gene: 5. The CDR3 is 15 amino acids. Germline CDR1 is MDHEN and CDR2 is SYDVKM.

The chain is built from TRBV7-2 and TRBJ2-1; 14 bases align to TRBD2. Trimming took 5 bases from V and 2 from J; bases not matched to a gene: 8. Germline V lookup: CDR1 SGHTA, CDR2 FQGNSA. This CDR3 comprises 18 residues. The CDR3 coding sequence is TGTGCCAGCAGCGCACAGACTAGCGGGGGGGCCCCCTACAATGAGCAGTTCTTC. Its translation: CASSAQTSGGAPYNEQFF.

This chain joins TRBV5-1 and TRBJ1-5, with D perhaps TRBD1 (5 bases). Germline V gene lookup returns CDR1 SGHRS and CDR2 YFSETQ. V was clipped by 1 base and J by 0 bases, with 8 bases between them. The CDR3 length is 15 residues. This CDR3 is CASSLWGFSNQPQHF. The CDR3 DNA sequence: TGCGCCAGCAGCTTGTGGGGCTTTAGCAATCAGCCCCAGCATTTT.

The genes are TRBV2 and TRBJ1-4; a possible D gene is TRBD1 (6 bases). The CDR3 totals 15 residues. CDR1 and CDR2 from the germline V gene are SNHLY and FYNNEI. The V end lost 4 bases, the J end lost 3 bases, and 12 bases lay between the germline ends. The CDR3 spells CASSVGGPSNEKLFF. The CDR3 DNA reads TGTGCCAGCAGTGTCGGGGGGCCGTCTAATGAAAAACTGTTTTTT.

The V call is TRBV30, the J call TRBJ2-7; D unclear. Trimming took 1 base from V and 6 from J, leaving 19 bases between them. The CDR3 is made up of 15 amino acids. Looked up from germline, CDR1 is GTSNPN and CDR2 is SVGIG (reference sequence). CDR3 sequence (DNA): TGTGCCTGGAGTGGTGGCCCCGTCCCACTACGCGAGCAGTACTTC. Protein: CAWSGGPVPLREQYF.

The V call is TRBV5-5, the J call TRBJ2-7; the match to TRBD1 covers 7 bases. From germline, CDR1 is SGHKS and CDR2 YYEKEE (reference sequence). V dropped 4 bases and J dropped 2; count of bases not matched to a gene: 9. The CDR3 spans 15 residues. In nucleotides, the CDR3 is TGTGCCAGCAGCAACGTCCAAGGACAGGCCTACGAGCAGTACTTC. Translated, it gives CASSNVQGQAYEQYF.

The chain has TRBV10-3 and TRBJ1-1; 7 nucleotides align to TRBD1. The CDR3 length is 14 residues. Germline CDR1 and CDR2: ENHRY and SYGVKD. Trimming cost V 4 bases and J 1 base; bases outside gene matches: 3. CDR3 residues: CAISGGQRNTEAFF. CDR3 sequence (DNA): TGTGCCATCAGTGGGGGACAGAGGAACACTGAAGCTTTCTTT.

The chain joins TRBV14 to TRBJ1-5; tentative D call: TRBD1 (5 bases). The germline V and J ends were trimmed by 0 bases and 6 bases, with 15 bases remaining between them. Looked up from germline, CDR1 is SGHDN and CDR2 is FVKESK. CDR3 length: 16 amino acids. The CDR3 protein is CASSQDRQGGGQPQHF. The DNA for the CDR3 is TGTGCCAGCAGCCAAGATAGGCAGGGAGGCGGTCAGCCCCAGCATTTT.

The chain carries TRBV6-5 and TRBJ2-5; D is possibly TRBD2 (5 bases). V lost 5 bases, J lost 5 bases, and 15 bases lay in between. CDR3 length: 14 residues. Looked up from germline, CDR1 is MNHEY and CDR2 is SVGAGI. CDR3 sequence: CASSSLGDGETQYF. Here the CDR3 DNA reads TGTGCCAGCAGTAGCCTCGGGGATGGGGAGACCCAGTACTTC.

Concerning this clone: This likely stems from a read error, as it lies one base from a far larger clone. V is TRBV19 and J is TRBJ1-1, with 9 bases matching TRBD1. V trimming: 5 bases; J trimming: 0 bases; junction bases outside the gene matches: 1. The CDR3 length is 14 residues. Germline CDR1 reads LNHDA; CDR2 reads SQIVND (reference sequence). The CDR3 loop reads CASSGQGMNTEAFF. The DNA of the CDR3 is TGTGCCAGTAGTGGACAGGGGATGAACACTGAAGCTTTCTTT.

The chain carries TRBV3-1 (or the pseudogene TRBV3-2) and TRBJ2-5, with unresolved D. From germline, CDR1 is LGHDT and CDR2 YNNKEL (reference sequence). Deletions cut 0 bases from V and 5 bases from J, with 10 bases between. This CDR3 spans 14 amino acids. Written as DNA, the CDR3 is TGTGCCAGCAGCCAAGATCGAACTACCGAGACCCAGTACTTC. Protein: CASSQDRTTETQYF.

The chain joins TRBV11-1 to TRBJ2-7; 8 bases line up with TRBD2. CDR1 is SGHAT and CDR2 is FQDESV in the germline V gene (reference sequence). V dropped 4 bases and J dropped 2; count of bases not matched to a gene: 10. This CDR3 is built from 16 residues. The CDR3 DNA is TGTGCCAGCAGCTCCCGACTCCGGGGGGGCGCCTACGAGCAGTACTTC. Translating gives CASSSRLRGGAYEQYF.

The V call is TRBV4-1, the J call TRBJ2-3; tentatively, D is TRBD2 (5 bases). V dropped 1 base and J dropped 0 bases, with 5 bases sitting between them. Germline CDR1 is MGHRA and CDR2 is YSYEKL. CDR3 length equals 14 residues. CDR3 in DNA: TGCGCCAGCAGCCAAGGCGGGAGCACAGATACGCAGTATTTT. This encodes CASSQGGSTDTQYF.

The V call is TRBV29-1, the J call TRBJ2-2; D not resolved. Germline CDR1 and CDR2: SQVTM and ANQGSEA. The CDR3 runs to 13 residues. With 6 bases removed from V and 1 base from J, the gap between germline ends came to 9 bases. The CDR3 reads CSVDTENTGELFF. The CDR3, as DNA: TGCAGCGTCGATACAGAGAACACCGGGGAGCTGTTTTTT.

This chain connects TRBV30 to TRBJ2-3, with D perhaps TRBD1 (6 bases). The germline V and J ends were trimmed by 5 bases and 1 base, with 10 bases remaining between them. Germline-derived CDR1 and CDR2 are GTSNPN and SVGIG (reference sequence). The CDR3 contains 13 residues. CDR3 region: CAWRRQGTDTQYF. In nucleotides, the CDR3 is TGTGCCTGGCGAAGACAGGGCACAGATACGCAGTATTTT.

The V gene is TRBV28, the J gene TRBJ1-2, with no clear D. The CDR3 has 12 amino acids. Germline V lookup: CDR1 MDHEN, CDR2 SYDVKM. V shed 10 bases and J shed 7 bases, with 16 bases lying between them. The CDR3 DNA sequence: TGTGCCACCAATGGAGGTAACCTTGGCTACACCTTC. Its translation: CATNGGNLGYTF.

This sequence joins TRBV19 and TRBJ2-1, with 8 nucleotides matching TRBD1. V dropped 1 base and J dropped 7; count of bases not matched to a gene: 3. This CDR3 spans 14 amino acids. Looked up from germline, CDR1 is LNHDA and CDR2 is SQIVND (reference sequence). CDR3 nucleotides: TGTGCCAGTAGTATAGGCAGGGGGCTTAATGAGCAGTTCTTC. Translating it yields CASSIGRGLNEQFF.

This clone was seen just once. The chain has TRBV27 and TRBJ2-3; no clear D. V was trimmed by 5 bases and J by 6 bases, leaving 6 bases between them. Per the germline V gene, CDR1 is MNHEY and CDR2 is SMNVEV (reference sequence). The CDR3 has 11 residues. The CDR3 DNA reads TGTGCCAGCAGTCAGTGGGATACGCAGTATTTT. Translation gives CASSQWDTQYF.

This chain connects TRBV27 to TRBJ2-7; 10 nucleotides match TRBD1. Losses at the gene ends were 7 bases for V and 3 bases for J; bases not matched to a gene: 3. This CDR3 region has 13 residues. Germline loops: CDR1 MNHEY, CDR2 SMNVEV (reference sequence). CDR3 DNA sequence: TGTGCCAGCACCAGGACAGGGGGCTACGAGCAGTACTTC. Translated, it gives CASTRTGGYEQYF.